The rows below give T cell receptor beta chains drawn from one sample of a study of shared clonotypes between healthy human individuals. Repertoires were generated with immunoSEQ multiplex PCR, while TCRdb's copy carries only in-frame clones and drops some. The data show around 720,000 clones, around 73% seen once. The material sequenced was memory CD4+ T cells sorted from blood. The receptors stem from a woman in her twenties or thirties in good health. Each CDR3 is given with its conserved first and last residue. The order of the fields is clone size, D gene, J gene, V gene, CDR3 DNA, CDR3 protein. The D gene is left open where the match is weak. Some rows mark clone size as missing; the rest say once, few, many or name a class of expanded clone.

clone_size: once; d_call: TRBD1; j_call: TRBJ2-7; v_call: TRBV19; cdr3_nt: TGTGCCAGTAGTAGTCGACAGGGGTCCTACGAGCAGTACTTC; cdr3_aa: CASSSRQGSYEQYF
clone_size: NA; d_call: NA; j_call: TRBJ2-7; v_call: TRBV5-1; cdr3_nt: TGCGCCAGCAGCTTGGAGCTAAAGATTAGCTACGAGCAGTACTTC; cdr3_aa: CASSLELKISYEQYF
clone_size: many; d_call: TRBD2; j_call: TRBJ2-7; v_call: TRBV4-2; cdr3_nt: TGTGCCAGCAGCCGATCTTTAGGACTAGCGGCCTACGAGCAGTACTTC; cdr3_aa: CASSRSLGLAAYEQYF
clone_size: NA; d_call: NA; j_call: TRBJ2-2; v_call: TRBV14; cdr3_nt: TGTGCCAGCAGCCTATCGCGGGGTGCCGGGGAGCTGTTTTTT; cdr3_aa: CASSLSRGAGELFF
clone_size: NA; d_call: NA; j_call: TRBJ1-1; v_call: TRBV6-1; cdr3_nt: TGTGCCAGCAGTGAAGCCCCCAGGTACACTGAAGCTTTCTTT; cdr3_aa: CASSEAPRYTEAFF
clone_size: many; d_call: NA; j_call: TRBJ1-2; v_call: TRBV10-2; cdr3_nt: TGCGCCAGCAGACAGAGCTATGGCTACACCTTC; cdr3_aa: CASRQSYGYTF
clone_size: few; d_call: NA; j_call: TRBJ1-2; v_call: TRBV5-8; cdr3_nt: TGTGCCAGCAGCTTGGTGTCCGACAGGATCTATGGCTACACCTTC; cdr3_aa: CASSLVSDRIYGYTF
clone_size: NA; d_call: TRBD1; j_call: TRBJ1-4; v_call: TRBV7-9; cdr3_nt: TGTGCCAGCAGCTCATATACAGGGGCGGGAGAAAAACTGTTTTTT; cdr3_aa: CASSSYTGAGEKLFF
clone_size: NA; d_call: NA; j_call: TRBJ1-1; v_call: TRBV9; cdr3_nt: TGTGCCAGCAGCGCCCTCGACACCATCGGGAATACTAACACTGAAGCTTTCTTT; cdr3_aa: CASSALDTIGNTNTEAFF
clone_size: NA; d_call: TRBD1; j_call: TRBJ1-1; v_call: TRBV7-9; cdr3_nt: TGTGCCAGCAGCCTCGGACAGGGCATTAGGGGAACTGAAGCTTTCTTT; cdr3_aa: CASSLGQGIRGTEAFF
clone_size: NA; d_call: NA; j_call: TRBJ2-7; v_call: TRBV7-8; cdr3_nt: TGTGCCAGCAGCGGACGAACAGGATACGAGCAGTACTTC; cdr3_aa: CASSGRTGYEQYF
clone_size: NA; d_call: NA; j_call: TRBJ2-1; v_call: TRBV6-5; cdr3_nt: TGTGCCAGCAGTTGGTACAATGAGCAGTTCTTC; cdr3_aa: CASSWYNEQFF
clone_size: few; d_call: TRBD2; j_call: TRBJ2-1; v_call: TRBV5-1; cdr3_nt: TGCGCCAGCAGCTTGTCAAGCGGGAGCTACAATGAGCAGTTCTTC; cdr3_aa: CASSLSSGSYNEQFF
clone_size: many; d_call: NA; j_call: TRBJ1-6; v_call: TRBV5-1; cdr3_nt: TGCGCCAGCAGCTTGCGGGCCCAAGGGAGCTCCTATAATTCACCCCTCCACTTT; cdr3_aa: CASSLRAQGSSYNSPLHF
clone_size: NA; d_call: TRBD1; j_call: TRBJ1-5; v_call: TRBV28; cdr3_nt: TGTGCCAGCAGTTCCCAGGGGGGAGTCAGTCAGCCCCAGCATTTT; cdr3_aa: CASSSQGGVSQPQHF
clone_size: NA; d_call: NA; j_call: TRBJ2-7; v_call: TRBV7-9; cdr3_nt: TGTGCCAGCAGCTTACAGGGTCTCTCCTACGAGCAGTACTTC; cdr3_aa: CASSLQGLSYEQYF
clone_size: NA; d_call: NA; j_call: TRBJ1-4; v_call: TRBV6-1; cdr3_nt: TGTGCCAGCAATCCCAGGGAATCAACTAATGAAAAACTGTTTTTT; cdr3_aa: CASNPRESTNEKLFF
clone_size: once; d_call: NA; j_call: TRBJ2-1; v_call: TRBV7-2; cdr3_nt: TGTGCCAGCAGCTTAGGTCAGAGCACCTACAATGAGCAGTTCTTC; cdr3_aa: CASSLGQSTYNEQFF
clone_size: NA; d_call: TRBD2; j_call: TRBJ2-1; v_call: TRBV4-1; cdr3_nt: TGCGCCAGCAGCCCTCGCCAGACTAGCGGGAGTGGTTACAATGAGCAGTTCTTC; cdr3_aa: CASSPRQTSGSGYNEQFF
clone_size: NA; d_call: NA; j_call: TRBJ1-6; v_call: TRBV6-4; cdr3_nt: TGTGCCAGCAGTTCCACGCATGGGAATAATTCACCCCTCCACTTT; cdr3_aa: CASSSTHGNNSPLHF
clone_size: NA; d_call: TRBD2; j_call: TRBJ2-1; v_call: TRBV9; cdr3_nt: TGTGCCAGCAGCGTAGTACTAGCGGGAGTCGATGAGCAGTTCTTC; cdr3_aa: CASSVVLAGVDEQFF
clone_size: NA; d_call: NA; j_call: TRBJ2-3; v_call: TRBV19; cdr3_nt: TGTGCCAGTAGTATGTCTACTCTTAACACAGATACGCAGTATTTT; cdr3_aa: CASSMSTLNTDTQYF
clone_size: NA; d_call: NA; j_call: TRBJ2-2; v_call: TRBV7-3; cdr3_nt: TGTGCCAGCAGCTTAGGTGTAGGAGGGGCCGGGGAGCTGTTTTTT; cdr3_aa: CASSLGVGGAGELFF
clone_size: few; d_call: TRBD2; j_call: TRBJ2-1; v_call: TRBV6-4; cdr3_nt: TGTGCCAGCAGTGAACTAGCGGGAGTGAATGAGCAGTTCTTC; cdr3_aa: CASSELAGVNEQFF
clone_size: NA; d_call: NA; j_call: TRBJ2-3; v_call: TRBV7-9; cdr3_nt: TGTGCCAGCACCTCCGGGACCGCAAGGCCGTATACGCAGTATTTT; cdr3_aa: CASTSGTARPYTQYF
clone_size: NA; d_call: TRBD2; j_call: TRBJ2-7; v_call: TRBV5-6; cdr3_nt: TGTGCCAGCAGCTTGTTCGGGAGGGAATACGAGCAGTACTTC; cdr3_aa: CASSLFGREYEQYF
clone_size: few; d_call: NA; j_call: TRBJ2-7; v_call: TRBV10-2; cdr3_nt: TGCGCCAGCAGTGACGGCTCCGACGAGCAGTACTTC; cdr3_aa: CASSDGSDEQYF
clone_size: few; d_call: NA; j_call: TRBJ1-2; v_call: TRBV30; cdr3_nt: TGTGCCTGGACTGGGGGGCCCATCTATGGCTACACCTTC; cdr3_aa: CAWTGGPIYGYTF
clone_size: NA; d_call: NA; j_call: TRBJ1-1; v_call: TRBV25-1; cdr3_nt: TGTGCCAGCAGGCCTATTGGGGGGGTCACGGAAGCTTTCTTT; cdr3_aa: CASRPIGGVTEAFF
clone_size: NA; d_call: TRBD1; j_call: TRBJ2-7; v_call: TRBV14; cdr3_nt: TGTGCCAGCAGCCAGAAGGACAGGGGGGTGTACTTC; cdr3_aa: CASSQKDRGVYF
clone_size: NA; d_call: TRBD1; j_call: TRBJ2-3; v_call: TRBV6-5; cdr3_nt: TGTGCCAGCAGAAGAAGGACAGGGGACGAGAGTACGCAGTATTTT; cdr3_aa: CASRRRTGDESTQYF
clone_size: NA; d_call: TRBD2; j_call: TRBJ2-7; v_call: TRBV6-1; cdr3_nt: TGTGCCAGCAGTGGGACTAGCGGGTCCTCCCACGAGCAGTACTTC; cdr3_aa: CASSGTSGSSHEQYF
clone_size: NA; d_call: NA; j_call: TRBJ2-3; v_call: TRBV5-4; cdr3_nt: TGTGCCAGCAGCTTACGTAGCGGAAACACAGATACGCAGTATTTT; cdr3_aa: CASSLRSGNTDTQYF
clone_size: few; d_call: TRBD2; j_call: TRBJ2-7; v_call: TRBV2; cdr3_nt: TGTGCCAGCACCCCACTAGCGGGAGTTCTCTACGAGCAGTACTTC; cdr3_aa: CASTPLAGVLYEQYF
clone_size: NA; d_call: NA; j_call: TRBJ2-7; v_call: TRBV2; cdr3_nt: TGTGCCAGCAGTGAAACCACAGGGTCCTACGAGCAGTACTTC; cdr3_aa: CASSETTGSYEQYF
clone_size: NA; d_call: NA; j_call: TRBJ1-5; v_call: TRBV4-1; cdr3_nt: TGCGCCAGCAGCCAAGATCCCGAAACTCCCCAGCATTTT; cdr3_aa: CASSQDPETPQHF
clone_size: few; d_call: NA; j_call: TRBJ2-2; v_call: TRBV6-1; cdr3_nt: TGTGCCAGCAGTGTTACCGACTGGGGAAGGAACGGGGAGCTGTTTTTT; cdr3_aa: CASSVTDWGRNGELFF
clone_size: NA; d_call: TRBD2; j_call: TRBJ2-1; v_call: TRBV30; cdr3_nt: TGTGCCTGGAGTGTCGGACTAGCGGGAGGTGGGGATGAGCAGTTCTTC; cdr3_aa: CAWSVGLAGGGDEQFF
clone_size: NA; d_call: TRBD1; j_call: TRBJ2-7; v_call: TRBV18; cdr3_nt: TGTGCCAGCTCCCTAGGGACAGGGGGTGCCGAGCAGTACTTC; cdr3_aa: CASSLGTGGAEQYF
clone_size: NA; d_call: NA; j_call: TRBJ2-7; v_call: TRBV9; cdr3_nt: TGTGCCAGCAGCGTAGGGCCCAGGGGAGAATACGAGCAGTACTTC; cdr3_aa: CASSVGPRGEYEQYF
clone_size: NA; d_call: TRBD2; j_call: TRBJ2-5; v_call: TRBV7-2; cdr3_nt: TGTGCCAGCAGCCGACAGGGTACTAGCGGGGAGACCCAGTACTTC; cdr3_aa: CASSRQGTSGETQYF
clone_size: NA; d_call: NA; j_call: TRBJ2-7; v_call: TRBV28; cdr3_nt: TGTGCCAGCAGATCAGCTGGGGCGTCCTGGGACGAGCAGTACTTC; cdr3_aa: CASRSAGASWDEQYF